This TCR beta chain stems from a study of glioma-infiltrating T cells. Study-level points and caveats: Above-expected tissue-blood divergence occurred in all gliomas, most in low-grade ones. Tissue and blood shared very few CDR3 sequences.

Comments on this clonotype: Its specificity is not known. Since a much larger clone is just one base distant, this may be a read error.

In germline, CDR1 is SGHTA, CDR2 FQGNSA. The CDR3 has 14 residues. Trimming pared 3 bases from V and 4 bases from J, leaving 12 bases between. Amplification of TCR alpha and beta CDR3 regions from RNA used iRepertoire nested multiplex PCR. One-step reverse transcription and amplification started from roughly 100-400 ng of tissue mRNA or PBMC total RNA. A single record per CDR3 protein comes from TCRdb applying MiXCR to the multiplex PCR reads. The data hold some 100,000 distinct CDR3 sequences, with around 25% observed a single time. The sequenced sample was glioma tissue, nonneoplastic brain tissue, or PBMCs (not recorded which). This rearrangement joins TRBV7-2 to TRBJ2-5; D gene unclear. This TCR was recovered from a human donor with low-grade glioma or glioblastoma, undergoing nonglioma brain surgery, or in good health (not recorded which). The CDR3 DNA is TGTGCCAGCAGCTTTCCTGGCTGGGGAGAGACCCAGTACTTC. This encodes CASSFPGWGETQYF.